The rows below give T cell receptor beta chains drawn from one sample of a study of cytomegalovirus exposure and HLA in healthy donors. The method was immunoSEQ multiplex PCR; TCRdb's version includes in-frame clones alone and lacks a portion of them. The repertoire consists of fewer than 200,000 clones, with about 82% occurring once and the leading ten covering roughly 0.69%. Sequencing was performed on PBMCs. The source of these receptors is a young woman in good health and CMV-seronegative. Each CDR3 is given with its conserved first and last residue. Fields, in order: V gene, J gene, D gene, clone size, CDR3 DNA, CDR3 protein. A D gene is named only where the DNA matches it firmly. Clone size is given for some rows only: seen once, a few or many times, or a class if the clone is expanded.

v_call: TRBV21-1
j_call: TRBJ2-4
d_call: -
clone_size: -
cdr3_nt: TGTGCCAGCAGCAAAGGTCTGACCGGGACTAGACGTGCCTTTTGGGACTTC
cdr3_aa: CASSKGLTGTRRAFWDF

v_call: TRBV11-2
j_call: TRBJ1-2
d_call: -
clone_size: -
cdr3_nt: TGTGCCAGCAGCTTAGATAATCAGGTCTATGGCTACACCTTC
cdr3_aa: CASSLDNQVYGYTF

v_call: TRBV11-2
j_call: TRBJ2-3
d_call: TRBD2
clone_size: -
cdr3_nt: TGTGCCAGCAGCTTAGTAGCGGGAGGGGCAGATACGCAGTATTTT
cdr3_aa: CASSLVAGGADTQYF

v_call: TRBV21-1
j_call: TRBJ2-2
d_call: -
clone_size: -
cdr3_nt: TGTGCCAGCAGCAACAGGAACACCGGGGAGCTGTTTTTT
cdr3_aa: CASSNRNTGELFF

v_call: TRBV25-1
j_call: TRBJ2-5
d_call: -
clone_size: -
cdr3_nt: TGTGCCAGCAGTGAGCCCTTGGCGGGGGAGACCCAGTACTTC
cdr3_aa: CASSEPLAGETQYF

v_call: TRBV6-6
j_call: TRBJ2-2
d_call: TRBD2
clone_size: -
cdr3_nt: TGTGCCAGCAGTCGACTAGCGGGGGGGGCCGGGGAGCTGTTTTTT
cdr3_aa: CASSRLAGGAGELFF

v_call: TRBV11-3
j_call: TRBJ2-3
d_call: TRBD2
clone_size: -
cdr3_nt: TGTGCCAGCAAGGGGCGGGAGGGCATAGATACGCAGTATTTT
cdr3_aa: CASKGREGIDTQYF

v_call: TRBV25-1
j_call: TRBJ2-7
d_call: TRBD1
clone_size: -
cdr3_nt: TGTGCCAGCAGCCTCGCCGGGACAGCAAACGAGCAGTACTTC
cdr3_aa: CASSLAGTANEQYF

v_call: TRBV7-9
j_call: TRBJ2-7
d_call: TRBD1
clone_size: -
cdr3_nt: TGTGCCAGCAGAACAGGGGCAGGGGAGCAGTACTTC
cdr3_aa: CASRTGAGEQYF

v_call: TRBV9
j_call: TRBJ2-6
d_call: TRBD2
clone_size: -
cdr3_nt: TGTGCCAGCAGCGTGGACGGGAGGGGCACTGGGGCCAACGTCCTGACTTTC
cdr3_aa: CASSVDGRGTGANVLTF

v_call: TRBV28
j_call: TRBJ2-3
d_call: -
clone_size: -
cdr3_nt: TGTGCCAGCGAGGAGGGGTCCTCTTCGTCAGATACGCAGTATTTT
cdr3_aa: CASEEGSSSSDTQYF

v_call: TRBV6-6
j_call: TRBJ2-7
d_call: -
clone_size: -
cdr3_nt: TGTGCCAGCAGACGAGAATTTGGACTCTCCTACGAGCAGTACTTC
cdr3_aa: CASRREFGLSYEQYF

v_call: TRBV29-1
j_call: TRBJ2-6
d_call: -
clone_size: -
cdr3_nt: TGCAGCGTTGGGGTTGGGGCTATCTCTGGGGCCAACGTCCTGACTTTC
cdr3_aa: CSVGVGAISGANVLTF

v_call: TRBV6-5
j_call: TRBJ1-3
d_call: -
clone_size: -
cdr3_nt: TGTGCCAGCAGTAACGAGCGAAATTCTGGAAACACCATATATTTT
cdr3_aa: CASSNERNSGNTIYF

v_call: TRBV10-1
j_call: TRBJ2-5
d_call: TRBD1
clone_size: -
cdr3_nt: TGCGCCAGTCAATCGGGACAGGGAGACGAGACCCAGTACTTC
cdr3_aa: CASQSGQGDETQYF

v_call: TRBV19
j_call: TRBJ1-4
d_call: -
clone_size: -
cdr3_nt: TGTGCCAGTAGTAGACTCAGGGGATTGCAGGAAAAACTGTTTTTT
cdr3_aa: CASSRLRGLQEKLFF

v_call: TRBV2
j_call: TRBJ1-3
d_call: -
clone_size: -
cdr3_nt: TGTGCCAGCGGATTGGACAGCGGCTCTGGAAACACCATATATTTT
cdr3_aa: CASGLDSGSGNTIYF

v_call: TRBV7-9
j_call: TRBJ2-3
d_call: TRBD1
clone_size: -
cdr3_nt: TGTGCCAGCAGCTACCGGGACAGGTACACAGATACGCAGTATTTT
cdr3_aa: CASSYRDRYTDTQYF

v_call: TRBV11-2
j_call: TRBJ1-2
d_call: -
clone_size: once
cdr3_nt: TGTGCCAGCAGCTTAGACGGGCAGGGCTACTATGGCTACACCTTC
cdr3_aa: CASSLDGQGYYGYTF

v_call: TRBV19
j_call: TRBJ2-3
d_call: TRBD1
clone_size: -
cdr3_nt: TGTGCCAGTGGTATTCAGGGGGCAGATACGCAGTATTTT
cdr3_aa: CASGIQGADTQYF

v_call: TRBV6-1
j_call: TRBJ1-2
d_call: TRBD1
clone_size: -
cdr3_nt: TGTGCCAGCAGTGTCATACAGGGGTACTCTTATGGCTACACCTTC
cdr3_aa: CASSVIQGYSYGYTF

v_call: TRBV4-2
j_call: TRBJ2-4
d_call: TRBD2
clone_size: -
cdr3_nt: TGTGCCAGCAGCCAAGAGGGGGGGGCCAAAAACATTCAGTACTTC
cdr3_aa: CASSQEGGAKNIQYF